This TCR beta chain was recovered during a study of chemoradiotherapy in HPV16-positive cancers. Across the whole study: A couple of HPV16-positive patients' cells yielded candidate HPV-specific clones and common motifs.

Findings of the study overall: Candidate HPV-specific clones and E7-related TCR motifs grew in tumor during treatment.

Measured with immunoSEQ multiplex PCR; TCRdb has only the in-frame clones, and not every one. The table shows around 4,400 clones, with just over 85% occurring only once. This CDR3 region has 13 residues. The V gene's germline CDR1 is SGHRS and CDR2 YFSETQ. V was cut by 0 bases and J by 8 bases, with 11 bases left in between. This clone has just one count. Its antigen is unidentified. The chain joins TRBV5-1 to TRBJ1-2; D is possibly TRBD1 (5 bases). The material sequenced was tumor tissue, taken from a patient who underwent chemoradiotherapy. This TCR was sampled from a human donor with HPV-associated anogenital cancer. The CDR3 sequence: CASSLVQGEGYTF. CDR3 DNA: TGCGCCAGCAGCTTGGTTCAGGGAGAAGGCTACACCTTC. The full variable domain, completed using reference TRBV5-1 and TRBJ1-2, is KAGVTQTPRYLIKTRGQQVTLSCSPISGHRSVSWYQQTPGQGLQFLFEYFSETQRNKGNFPGRFSGRQFSNSRSEMNVSTLELGDSALYLCASSLVQGEGYTFGSGTRLTVV.